Below are 16 T cell receptor beta chains sequenced from a single sample in a study of CD8+CD57+ T cells in acquired aplastic anemia. Genomic DNA was employed as the template in profiling TCR beta VDJ and CDR3. TCRdb re-called the reads through MiXCR, storing one row per CDR3 protein. The table includes about 210,000 distinct CDR3 sequences, roughly 57% detected once. Sequencing was carried out using sorted CD4+, CD8+, or CD8+CD57+ T cells (not recorded which) from PBMCs. These receptors all come from a human donor in good health.

The V and J genes are TRBV24-1 and TRBJ2-2, with D unresolved. Germline loops: CDR1 KGHDR, CDR2 SFDVKD. The V end lost 4 bases, the J end lost 7 bases, and 9 bases lay between the germline ends. This CDR3 spans 13 amino acids. This chain's CDR3 is CATSDYIGGELFF. The CDR3 coding sequence is TGTGCCACCAGTGACTACATAGGCGGGGAGCTGTTTTTT.

The V and J genes are TRBV7-9 and TRBJ1-1; D ambiguous. The CDR3 is 12 amino acids. The germline V and J ends were trimmed by 5 bases and 5 bases, with 9 bases remaining between them. The V gene's germline CDR1 is SEHNR and CDR2 FQNEAQ (reference sequence). The CDR3 region has the DNA TGTGCCAGCAGCCTGGGTAAAACTGAAGCTTTCTTT. Amino acids: CASSLGKTEAFF.

The chain employs TRBV7-9 and TRBJ1-2, with 7 bases aligning to TRBD1. The trim removed 5 bases at V and 8 bases at J, leaving 17 bases unmatched. This CDR3 is built from 16 residues. Per the germline V gene, CDR1 is SEHNR and CDR2 is FQNEAQ (reference sequence). The CDR3 region is CASSRPGGVGGEGYTF. The DNA for the CDR3 is TGTGCCAGCAGCCGCCCCGGAGGGGTAGGGGGCGAGGGCTACACCTTC.

In the case of this clonotype: At one end the junction does not follow the germline gene, possibly because of a read error. The genes are TRBV7-7 and TRBJ1-1; D is undetermined. The CDR3 contains 13 residues. From germline, CDR1 is SSHAT and CDR2 FNYEAQ (reference sequence). As DNA, the CDR3 is TGTGCTAGCAGCTTAGGGAAAGGGACTGAAGCTTTCTTT. Its protein product is CASSLGKGTEAFF.

V and J are TRBV25-1 and TRBJ2-5; D gene ambiguous. Trimming took off 4 bases at V and 5 bases at J, with 14 bases between the two ends. This CDR3 comprises 14 residues. Germline values: CDR1 MGHDK, CDR2 SYGVNS. In nucleotides, the CDR3 is TGTGCCAGCAGTGTATCCCATAGACGGGAGACCCAGTACTTC. Residues: CASSVSHRRETQYF.

The gene calls are TRBV7-2 and TRBJ2-7, with D possibly TRBD1 on 5 matching bases. The CDR3 has 12 residues. Trimming left V 4 bases short and J 2 bases short, with 6 bases between. The germline gives CDR1 SGHTA, CDR2 FQGNSA. CDR3 protein: CASSSGTYEQYF. The CDR3 DNA is TGTGCCAGCAGCTCAGGGACCTACGAGCAGTACTTC.

This clonotype came up many times. V and J are TRBV6-1 and TRBJ2-7; 8 bases match TRBD1. The CDR3 runs 14 residues. Germline loops: CDR1 MNHNS, CDR2 SASEGT. After removal of 7 bases from V and 5 bases from J, the junction contained 10 bases not matched to a gene. Written as DNA, the CDR3 is TGTGCCAGCAAAAGTGGACAGGGCTTAAACGAGCAGTACTTC. Its translation is CASKSGQGLNEQYF.

As to this clonotype: This may come from a read error, since a much larger clone is one base off. The genes are TRBV6-2 or TRBV6-3 and TRBJ1-3, with 8 positions matching TRBD1. Trimming cost V 10 bases and J 3 bases; bases outside gene matches: 8. The CDR3 length is 14 residues. Germline CDR1 and CDR2: MNHEY and SVGEGT. The CDR3 loop is CAISRTGLGNTIYF. DNA for the CDR3: TGTGCCATCAGCCGGACAGGGCTTGGAAACACCATATATTTT.

The genes are TRBV19 and TRBJ1-5, with TRBD1 identical over 10 bases. From germline, CDR1 is LNHDA and CDR2 SQIVND (reference sequence). The V and J ends lost 8 bases and 9 bases, in that order; junction bases with no gene match: 10. The CDR3 has 14 amino acids. Here the CDR3 DNA reads TGTGCCAGTTACGGGACAGGGGAACTAGGGCCCCAGCATTTT. Protein: CASYGTGELGPQHF.

This chain links TRBV29-1 with TRBJ2-7; 7 bases map to TRBD2. Looked up from germline, CDR1 is SQVTM and CDR2 is ANQGSEA. Unmatched junction bases numbered 5, after V lost 7 bases and J lost 2 bases. The CDR3 spans 12 residues. In DNA, the CDR3 is TGCAGCGCCAAAAGCGGGACCTACGAGCAGTACTTC. This gives the protein CSAKSGTYEQYF.

The chain employs TRBV20-1 and TRBJ2-3; D unresolved. The CDR3 is 11 amino acids. The germline gives CDR1 DFQATT, CDR2 SNEGSKA (reference sequence). V lost 2 bases and J lost 5, with 5 bases in between. The CDR3 DNA follows: TGCAGTGCTAGATTGTTAGATACGCAGTATTTT. It yields the protein CSARLLDTQYF.

The chain links TRBV2 to TRBJ1-3, with no clear D. This CDR3 has 15 amino acids. Looked up from germline, CDR1 is SNHLY and CDR2 is FYNNEI. V was clipped by 4 bases and J by 0 bases, with 10 bases between them. The CDR3: CASSGSVLSGNTIYF. CDR3 bases: TGTGCCAGCAGTGGGTCCGTTCTCTCTGGAAACACCATATATTTT.

The sample holds many counts of this clonotype. The V gene is TRBV6-5, the J gene TRBJ2-1, with 10 bases lining up with TRBD2. Germline CDR1 reads MNHEY; CDR2 reads SVGAGI. CDR3 length: 15 residues. The V segment lost 5 bases and the J segment 6 bases; nucleotides outside the gene matches: 7. The CDR3 DNA sequence: TGTGCCAGCAGTACAGCAGCGGGAGGGCCCAATGAGCAGTTCTTC. Its translation is CASSTAAGGPNEQFF.

V and J are TRBV2 and TRBJ1-1; D is uncertain. The CDR3 sequence is 11 residues long. Trimming removed 4 bases at V and 6 bases at J, with 6 bases between. Germline loops: CDR1 SNHLY, CDR2 FYNNEI. The CDR3 region has the DNA TGTGCCAGCAGTGGTAGACCTGAAGCTTTCTTT. The encoded protein is CASSGRPEAFF.

V usage is TRBV25-1 and J usage is TRBJ2-4, with TRBD2 matching 14 bases. Germline lookup yields CDR1 MGHDK and CDR2 SYGVNS. The CDR3 contains 18 residues. V shed 5 bases, J shed 2 bases, and the junction held 8 bases outside the gene matches. CDR3 DNA: TGTGCCAGCAGTTCCCAGACTAGCGGGGGGGCAACCAAAAACATTCAGTACTTC. This encodes CASSSQTSGGATKNIQYF.

This clonotype was recorded at least ten times. The V and J genes are TRBV13 and TRBJ2-1; D might be TRBD2 (5 bases). The CDR3 has 16 amino acids. V shed 5 bases and J shed 3 bases, with 17 bases lying between them. Germline V gene lookup returns CDR1 PRHDT and CDR2 FYEKMQ (reference sequence). The CDR3 region is CASSPHPSGDYNEQFF. In DNA form, the CDR3 reads TGTGCCAGCAGCCCCCACCCCAGCGGTGACTACAATGAGCAGTTCTTC. The full variable domain, with the rest looked up from reference TRBV13 and TRBJ2-1, is AAGVIQSPRHLIKEKRETATLKCYPIPRHDTVYWYQQGPGQDPQFLISFYEKMQSDKGSIPDRFSAQQFSDYHSELNMSSLELGDSALYFCASSPHPSGDYNEQFFGPGTRLTVL.